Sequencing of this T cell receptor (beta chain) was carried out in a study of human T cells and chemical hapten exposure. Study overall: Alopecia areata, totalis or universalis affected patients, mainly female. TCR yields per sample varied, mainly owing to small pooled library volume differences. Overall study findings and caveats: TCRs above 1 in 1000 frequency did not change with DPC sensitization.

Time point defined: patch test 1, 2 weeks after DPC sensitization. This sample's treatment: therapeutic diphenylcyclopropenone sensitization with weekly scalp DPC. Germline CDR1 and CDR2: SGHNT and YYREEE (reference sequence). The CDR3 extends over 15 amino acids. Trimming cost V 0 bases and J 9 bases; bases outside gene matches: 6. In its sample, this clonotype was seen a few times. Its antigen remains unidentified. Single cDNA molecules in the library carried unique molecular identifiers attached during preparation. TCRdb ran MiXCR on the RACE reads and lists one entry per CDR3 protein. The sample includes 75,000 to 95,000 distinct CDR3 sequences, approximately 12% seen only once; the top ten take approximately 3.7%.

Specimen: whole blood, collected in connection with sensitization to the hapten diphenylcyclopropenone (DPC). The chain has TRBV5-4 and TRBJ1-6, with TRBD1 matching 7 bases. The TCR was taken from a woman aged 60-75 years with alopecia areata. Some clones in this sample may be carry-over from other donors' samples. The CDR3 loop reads CASSLEPRGISPLHF. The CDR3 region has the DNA TGTGCCAGCAGCTTGGAGCCCAGGGGGATTTCACCCCTCCACTTT.